Following are 27 T cell receptor beta chains from one sample sequenced in a study of a mutant IDH1 vaccine in newly diagnosed glioma. Time point denoted: baseline, week 1 (first vaccination visit). Treatment: pre-vaccination baseline after standard-of-care therapy. Clones were sequenced by immunoSEQ multiplex PCR, and TCRdb holds only the in-frame ones, with some missing. The table has 98,000 or so clones, around 90% seen once. The material sequenced was PBMCs, taken from a glioma patient treated with radiotherapy, temozolomide or both. The source of these receptors is a woman in her fifties or sixties with glioma.

V and J are TRBV13 and TRBJ2-5; 10 bases map to TRBD2. CDR1 is PRHDT, CDR2 FYEKMQ, per germline (reference sequence). This CDR3 has 15 amino acids. The V gene end was trimmed by 6 bases and the J gene end by 4 bases; junction bases not matched to a gene: 8. The CDR3 DNA follows: TGTGCCAGCAGTCGTTCCAAGCGGGAGGGAGAGACCCAGTACTTC. Amino acids: CASSRSKREGETQYF.

V and J are TRBV18 and TRBJ2-3, with D perhaps matching TRBD2 (6 bases). V was clipped by 3 bases and J by 5 bases, with 12 bases between them. Looked up from germline, CDR1 is KGHSH and CDR2 is LQKENI. CDR3 length: 14 amino acids. The CDR3 region is CASSPEGLGDTQYF. DNA for the CDR3: TGTGCCAGCTCACCGGAGGGCCTCGGAGATACGCAGTATTTT.

CDR3 nucleotide sequence: TGTGCCAGCTCACCAAATCCGGGGATCAACTATGGCTACACCTTC. Amino acids: CASSPNPGINYGYTF. This rearrangement joins TRBV18 to TRBJ1-2; D ambiguous. Looked up from germline, CDR1 is KGHSH and CDR2 is LQKENI. With 2 bases removed from V and 2 bases from J, the gap between germline ends came to 12 bases. The CDR3 sequence is 15 residues long.

This chain uses TRBV5-6 with TRBJ1-3, with D possibly TRBD1 on 6 matching bases. Germline CDR1 reads SGHDT; CDR2 reads YYEEEE. Trimming left V 4 bases short and J 0 bases short, with 17 bases between. This CDR3 comprises 17 residues. CDR3: CASSPPFDRHSGNTIYF. DNA of the CDR3: TGTGCCAGCAGCCCCCCCTTCGACAGGCACTCTGGAAACACCATATATTTT.

For this clone: The junction does not match germline at one end; this may be a read error. V and J are TRBV6-1 and TRBJ2-7, with TRBD1 identical over 11 bases. This CDR3 is built from 14 residues. The germline V gene encodes CDR1 MNHNS and CDR2 SASEGT. The CDR3 DNA is TGTGCCAGCCGTGACGGGACAGGGGGCTACGAGCAGTACTTC. Amino acids: CASRDGTGGYEQYF.

The J gene is TRBJ2-3, the V gene TRBV7-9, with D possibly TRBD1 on 6 matching bases. In germline, CDR1 is SEHNR, CDR2 FQNEAQ (reference sequence). Deletions cut 6 bases from V and 6 bases from J, with 19 bases between. There are 15 residues in the CDR3. CDR3 DNA: TGTGCCAGCAGTCGGACAGCCCAATCCAGGGATACGCAGTATTTT. This translates into CASSRTAQSRDTQYF.

The genes are TRBV7-3 and TRBJ2-5; perhaps D is TRBD1 or TRBD2 (5 bases each). Germline values: CDR1 SGHTA, CDR2 FQGTGA. The length of the CDR3 is 15 residues. The V end lost 0 bases, the J end lost 5 bases, and 13 bases lay between the germline ends. The CDR3 region has the DNA TGTGCCAGCAGCTTAACGGGGCTAGCTCGGGAGACCCAGTACTTC. Translation: CASSLTGLARETQYF.

This sequence joins TRBV27 and TRBJ1-1, with a weak D call TRBD1 (6 bases). The CDR3 has 12 amino acids. Trimming left V 10 bases short and J 1 base short, with 10 bases between. In germline, CDR1 is MNHEY, CDR2 SMNVEV (reference sequence). The DNA for the CDR3 is TGTGCCACCAAACAGGGGAACACTGAAGCTTTCTTT. The encoded protein is CATKQGNTEAFF.

This chain links TRBV5-1 with TRBJ2-1; TRBD2 matches 9 bases. There are 14 residues in the CDR3. Germline CDR1 SGHRS, CDR2 YFSETQ. The trim removed 0 bases at V and 8 bases at J, leaving 3 bases unmatched. CDR3 bases: TGCGCCAGCAGCTTGGATAGCGGGAGAGATGAGCAGTTCTTC. This gives the protein CASSLDSGRDEQFF.

The V and J genes are TRBV5-1 and TRBJ1-1; D is possibly TRBD1 (5 bases). CDR1 SGHRS and CDR2 YFSETQ come from the germline V gene. The CDR3 loop spans 14 amino acids. V lost 1 base and J 5 bases, leaving 12 bases between the germline ends. The CDR3 bases are TGCGCCAGCAGCTTGAGCAGGGTGGGGACTGAAGCTTTCTTT. The encoded protein is CASSLSRVGTEAFF. The complete variable domain, with remaining parts taken from reference TRBV5-1 and TRBJ1-1, reads KAGVTQTPRYLIKTRGQQVTLSCSPISGHRSVSWYQQTPGQGLQFLFEYFSETQRNKGNFPGRFSGRQFSNSRSEMNVSTLELGDSALYLCASSLSRVGTEAFFGQGTRLTVV.

The chain carries TRBV10-3 and TRBJ1-1; D not certain. The CDR3 extends over 11 amino acids. Trimming stripped 2 bases from V and 2 bases from J, with 0 bases between. Germline V lookup: CDR1 ENHRY, CDR2 SYGVKD. CDR3 residues: CAISENTEAFF. The CDR3 DNA reads TGTGCCATCAGTGAGAACACTGAAGCTTTCTTT.

The V call is TRBV25-1, the J call TRBJ1-1; D is possibly TRBD1 (5 bases). V was pared by 5 bases and J by 4 bases, with 17 bases between. Germline assignment: CDR1 MGHDK and CDR2 SYGVNS. The CDR3 covers 15 residues. The CDR3 sequence is CASSLGGQGTTEAFF. In DNA, the CDR3 is TGTGCCAGCAGTTTAGGCGGGCAGGGAACCACTGAAGCTTTCTTT.

V gene TRBV5-1 combines with J gene TRBJ2-7, with TRBD2 matching 11 bases. There are 14 residues in the CDR3. V gave up 5 bases and J gave up 2 bases; unmatched junction bases: 3. Germline CDR1 reads SGHRS; CDR2 reads YFSETQ. CDR3 coding DNA: TGCGCCAGCAGATGGACTAGCGGGCCCTACGAGCAGTACTTC. Translation gives CASRWTSGPYEQYF.

The V gene is TRBV27, the J gene TRBJ2-7, with 10 bases lining up with TRBD1. Germline lookup yields CDR1 MNHEY and CDR2 SMNVEV (reference sequence). CDR3 length: 16 amino acids. Losses at the gene ends were 5 bases for V and 3 bases for J; bases not matched to a gene: 10. The CDR3 DNA is TGTGCCAGCAGTAGATCCTTGGACAGGGGGATCTACGAGCAGTACTTC. Its protein is CASSRSLDRGIYEQYF.

This sequence joins TRBV5-1 and TRBJ2-3; TRBD2 might be the D (6 bases). Looked up from germline, CDR1 is SGHRS and CDR2 is YFSETQ. The CDR3 length is 16 residues. Between the trimmed V and J ends, which lost 4 bases and 5 bases, there was a span of 20 bases. DNA of the CDR3: TGCGCCAGCAGCGGGGGGATCAGCCCGACCAGAGATACGCAGTATTTT. This gives the protein CASSGGISPTRDTQYF.

In its sample, this clone was seen once. This chain links TRBV23-1 with TRBJ2-7; TRBD1 is a possible D gene (6 bases). TRBV23-1 is labeled an ORF, and its function is uncertain. The V and J ends lost 4 bases and 2 bases respectively, with 21 bases between them. This CDR3 is built from 17 residues. The CDR3 coding sequence is TGCGCCAGCAGTCTTTCGAAGGAATTGGCAGGGGCCTACGAGCAGTACTTC. Protein: CASSLSKELAGAYEQYF.

This clone was detected only once. The J gene is TRBJ2-1, the V gene TRBV5-1, with unresolved D. Trimming left V 4 bases short and J 0 bases short, with 14 bases between. The CDR3 totals 16 residues. Germline V lookup: CDR1 SGHRS, CDR2 YFSETQ. CDR3 in DNA: TGCGCCAGCAGCCCCCCTTTGGCCCTCTCCTACAATGAGCAGTTCTTC. Amino acids: CASSPPLALSYNEQFF.

The V gene is TRBV6-5, the J gene TRBJ1-3, with no clear D. V gave up 2 bases and J gave up 8 bases, with 13 bases separating them. This CDR3 has 14 amino acids. Germline loops: CDR1 MNHEY, CDR2 SVGAGI. The CDR3 DNA follows: TGTGCCAGCAGTTACGGCGGGTCTAGAGACACCATATATTTT. It is translated as CASSYGGSRDTIYF.

This chain joins TRBV29-1 and TRBJ1-2, with 8 bases matching TRBD1. The CDR3 is made up of 17 amino acids. Trimming cost V 4 bases and J 2 bases; bases outside gene matches: 15. CDR1 and CDR2 (germline): SQVTM, ANQGSEA. The CDR3 here is CSVGSRGPNPSNYGYTF. CDR3 sequence (DNA): TGCAGCGTTGGCTCCAGGGGGCCCAACCCTTCGAACTATGGCTACACCTTC.

This clone was seen just once. The chain joins TRBV5-1 to TRBJ2-1; 13 nucleotides agree with TRBD2. V trimming: 3 bases; J trimming: 5 bases; junction bases outside the gene matches: 5. The germline V gene has CDR1 SGHRS and CDR2 YFSETQ. CDR3 size: 16 residues. CDR3 sequence reads: CASSSLGLAGNNEQFF. CDR3 nucleotide sequence: TGCGCCAGCAGCTCTTTGGGACTAGCGGGAAACAATGAGCAGTTCTTC.

This CDR3 is CLAEGNTEAFF. The CDR3 DNA reads as TGCCTTGCCGAGGGGAACACTGAAGCTTTCTTT. This chain links TRBV20-1 with TRBJ1-1; D not certain. The CDR3 extends over 11 amino acids. The germline V gene encodes CDR1 DFQATT and CDR2 SNEGSKA (reference sequence).

This chain joins TRBV5-4 and TRBJ1-4; no definite D call. This CDR3 comprises 15 residues. Trimming took off 0 bases at V and 3 bases at J, with 9 bases between the two ends. Germline CDR1 reads SGHNT; CDR2 reads YYREEE (reference sequence). This chain's CDR3 is CASSLASGSNEKLFF. The DNA of the CDR3 is TGTGCCAGCAGCTTGGCCAGTGGATCTAATGAAAAACTGTTTTTT.

This rearrangement joins TRBV5-1 to TRBJ1-4; D remains ambiguous. Per the germline V gene, CDR1 is SGHRS and CDR2 is YFSETQ. The CDR3 runs to 15 residues. V shed 4 bases and J shed 2 bases, with 12 bases lying between them. DNA of the CDR3: TGCGCCAGCAGCCATAATTTCAACACTAATGAAAAACTGTTTTTT. It encodes CASSHNFNTNEKLFF. The whole variable domain, remainder taken from reference TRBV5-1 and TRBJ1-4, is KAGVTQTPRYLIKTRGQQVTLSCSPISGHRSVSWYQQTPGQGLQFLFEYFSETQRNKGNFPGRFSGRQFSNSRSEMNVSTLELGDSALYLCASSHNFNTNEKLFFGSGTQLSVL.

The chain combines TRBV19 with TRBJ2-2, with 12 bases identical to TRBD1. Germline V gives CDR1 LNHDA, CDR2 SQIVND (reference sequence). The J segment lost 7 bases and the V segment lost 8 bases, leaving 8 bases of the junction unmatched. CDR3 size: 15 residues. In DNA, the CDR3 is TGTGCCAGTCAACCGGGACAGGGGGCGGTCGGGGAGCTGTTTTTT. This encodes CASQPGQGAVGELFF. The whole variable domain, remainder taken from reference TRBV19 and TRBJ2-2, is DGGITQSPKYLFRKEGQNVTLSCEQNLNHDAMYWYRQDPGQGLRLIYYSQIVNDFQKGDIAEGYSVSREKKESFPLTVTSAQKNPTAFYLCASQPGQGAVGELFFGEGSRLTVL.

V is TRBV13 and J is TRBJ2-1; maybe TRBD1 (6 bases). V shed 3 bases and J shed 4 bases, with 13 bases lying between them. The germline gives CDR1 PRHDT, CDR2 FYEKMQ (reference sequence). The CDR3 length is 15 residues. The CDR3: CASSFSFGQYNEQFF. Here the CDR3 DNA reads TGTGCCAGCAGCTTCTCATTCGGACAGTACAATGAGCAGTTCTTC.

The chain recombines TRBV7-2 with TRBJ2-3; tentative D call: TRBD2 (5 bases). The V end lost 5 bases, the J end lost 8 bases, and 14 bases lay between the germline ends. In germline, CDR1 is SGHTA, CDR2 FQGNSA. This CDR3 has 13 amino acids. The DNA for the CDR3 is TGTGCCAGCAGCGCAACTAGTTTCGTTACGCAGTATTTT. Its protein product is CASSATSFVTQYF.

This clone was counted only a few times. The V and J genes are TRBV5-4 and TRBJ2-4; TRBD1 might be the D (5 bases). The CDR3 loop spans 14 amino acids. Germline V gene data show CDR1 as SGHNT and CDR2 as YYREEE (reference sequence). The ends were cut back, 2 bases at V and 7 bases at J, with 13 bases in the middle. The CDR3 DNA follows: TGTGCCAGCAGCTTTCAGGGCTTCCGGAACATTCAGTACTTC. Translating gives CASSFQGFRNIQYF.